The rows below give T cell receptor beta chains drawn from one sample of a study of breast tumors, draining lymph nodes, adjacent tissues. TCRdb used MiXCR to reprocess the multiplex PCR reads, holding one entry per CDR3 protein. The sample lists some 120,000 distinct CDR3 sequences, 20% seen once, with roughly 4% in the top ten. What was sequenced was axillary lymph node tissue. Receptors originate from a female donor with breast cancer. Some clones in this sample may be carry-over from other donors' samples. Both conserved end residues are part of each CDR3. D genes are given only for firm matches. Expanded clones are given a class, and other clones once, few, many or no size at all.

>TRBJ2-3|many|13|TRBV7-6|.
TGTGCCAGCAGCTTAGTGAGGGGTGATACGCAGTATTTT
CASSLVRGDTQYF
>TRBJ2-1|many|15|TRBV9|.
TGTGCCAGCAGCGTAGAGACTATTCAAAACAATGAGCAGTTCTTC
CASSVETIQNNEQFF
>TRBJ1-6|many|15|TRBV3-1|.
TGTGCCAGCAGCCAAGGGGGGGCTGATGGGTCCCCCCTCCACTTT
CASSQGGADGSPLHF
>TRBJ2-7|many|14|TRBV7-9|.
TGTGCCAGCAGCTTAGAGGGTCCGCCCTACGAGCAGTACTTC
CASSLEGPPYEQYF
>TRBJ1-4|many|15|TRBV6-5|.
TGTGCCAGCAGCCTCGACACCACAACTAATGAAAAACTGTTTTTT
CASSLDTTTNEKLFF
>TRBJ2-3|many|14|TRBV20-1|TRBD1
TGCAGTGCTACCACAGGGGGCGGGGGAGATACGCAGTATTTT
CSATTGGGGDTQYF
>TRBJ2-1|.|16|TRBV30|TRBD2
TGTGCCTGGAGTACCGGACTAGCGGGAGGAGTAGATGAGCAGTTCTTC
CAWSTGLAGGVDEQFF
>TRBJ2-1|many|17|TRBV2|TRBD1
TGTGCCAGCAGCCCGCAGGGGGCGTCTAGTTCCTACAATGAGCAGTTCTTC
CASSPQGASSSYNEQFF
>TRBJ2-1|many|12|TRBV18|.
TGTGCCAGCTCACCACCTTCTAATGAGCAGTTCTTC
CASSPPSNEQFF
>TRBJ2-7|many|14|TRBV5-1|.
TGCGCCAGCAGCTTTGCGGGAACAATCTACGAGCAGTACTTC
CASSFAGTIYEQYF
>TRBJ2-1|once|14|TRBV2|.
TGTGCCAGCAGTGAACGATTATCTTCCAATGAGCAGTTCTTC
CASSERLSSNEQFF
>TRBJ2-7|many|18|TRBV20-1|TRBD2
TGCAGTGCTAGAGCCCCGGGACTAGCGGGGCGCCAGAGGTACGAGCAGTACTTC
CSARAPGLAGRQRYEQYF
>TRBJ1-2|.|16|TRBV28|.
TGTGCCAGCAGTTTATTATCTCAGGCGATTAAATATGGCTACACCTTC
CASSLLSQAIKYGYTF
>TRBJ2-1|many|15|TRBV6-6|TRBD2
TGTGCCAGCAGAAGAGCGGGAGTGGGTTACAATGAGCAGTTCTTC
CASRRAGVGYNEQFF
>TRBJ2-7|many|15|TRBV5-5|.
TGTGCCAGCAGCCCGGTATCGACTCCTCGGGGCGAGCAGTACTTC
CASSPVSTPRGEQYF
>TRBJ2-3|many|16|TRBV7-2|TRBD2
TGTGCCAGCAGGGGGCTGGGGGAGGGCCTAACAGATACGCAGTATTTT
CASRGLGEGLTDTQYF
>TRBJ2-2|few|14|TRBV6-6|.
TGTGCCAGCAGCACCTTGGGGAACACCGGGGAGCTGTTTTTT
CASSTLGNTGELFF
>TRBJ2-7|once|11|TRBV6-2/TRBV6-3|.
TGTGCCAGCACCGGCGGTCACGAGCAGTACTTC
CASTGGHEQYF
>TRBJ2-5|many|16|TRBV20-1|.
TGCAGTGCTAGAGAGGTCAGTCGAATATCGCCAAGGACCCAGTACTTC
CSAREVSRISPRTQYF
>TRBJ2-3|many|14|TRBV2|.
TGTGCCAGCAGTGAACACTATGGCACAGATACGCAGTATTTT
CASSEHYGTDTQYF
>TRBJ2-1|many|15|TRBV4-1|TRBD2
TGCGCCAGCAGCCAACCGGGACTAGCGTTCAATGAGCAGTTCTTC
CASSQPGLAFNEQFF
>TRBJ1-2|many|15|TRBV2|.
TGTGCCAGCAGTGAGGGAGGGGGATTCAACTATGGCTACACCTTC
CASSEGGGFNYGYTF
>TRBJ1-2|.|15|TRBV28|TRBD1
TGTGCCAGCAGTTCGACAGGGTCGGGATTGCGCGGCTACACCTTC
CASSSTGSGLRGYTF
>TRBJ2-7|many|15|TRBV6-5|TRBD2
TGTGCCAGCACCCGACTAGCGGGAGGAAGCTACGAGCAGTACTTC
CASTRLAGGSYEQYF
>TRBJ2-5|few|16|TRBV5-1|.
TGCGCCAGCAGCTTGGCCCCGGGGCCGGGGGAAGAGACCCAGTACTTC
CASSLAPGPGEETQYF
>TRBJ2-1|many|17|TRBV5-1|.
TGCGCCAGCAGCTTGGGGCCCCTTAGCGGCTCCTACAATGAGCAGTTCTTC
CASSLGPLSGSYNEQFF
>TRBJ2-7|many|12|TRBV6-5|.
TGTGCCAGCAGAAAGGGAGGCCCGGAGCAGTACTTC
CASRKGGPEQYF
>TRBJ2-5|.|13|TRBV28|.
TGTGCCAGCAGTTTAGACATCCAAGAGACCCAGTACTTC
CASSLDIQETQYF
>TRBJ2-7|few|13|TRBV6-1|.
TGTGCCAGCAGTGGCACGGACCCCAACGAGCAGTACTTC
CASSGTDPNEQYF
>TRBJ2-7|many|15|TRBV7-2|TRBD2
TGTGCCAGCAGCGACCTAGCGGCCGTCCCATACGAGCAGTACTTC
CASSDLAAVPYEQYF
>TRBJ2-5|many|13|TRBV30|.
TGTGCCTGGGGAATCGGGTCGGCGGAGACCCAGTACTTC
CAWGIGSAETQYF
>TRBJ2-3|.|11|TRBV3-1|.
TGTGCCAGCAGCCAGGAACGGGCGCAGTATTTT
CASSQERAQYF
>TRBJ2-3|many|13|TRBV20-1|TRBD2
TGCAGTGCTGGACTAGCGGGAGGGGATACGCAGTATTTT
CSAGLAGGDTQYF
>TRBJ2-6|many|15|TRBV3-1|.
TGTGCCAGCAGCCCACAGGGATTTGGGGCCAACGTCCTGACTTTC
CASSPQGFGANVLTF
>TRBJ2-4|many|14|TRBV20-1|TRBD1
TGCAGTGCTAGCGGGACAGTCCGGGCGGACATTCAGTACTTC
CSASGTVRADIQYF
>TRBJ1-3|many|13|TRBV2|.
TGTGCCAGCAGGCGGAGGGGTGGAAACACCATATATTTT
CASRRRGGNTIYF
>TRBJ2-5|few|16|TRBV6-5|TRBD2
TGTGCCAGCAGTTCGGTAGCGGGGGGGCATCAAGAGACCCAGTACTTC
CASSSVAGGHQETQYF
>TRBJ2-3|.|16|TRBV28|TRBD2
TGTGCCAGCAGTTGGGCTCAGGCGGGAGCGACAGATACGCAGTATTTT
CASSWAQAGATDTQYF
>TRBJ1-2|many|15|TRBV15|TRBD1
TGTGCCACCAGCAGAGAGACAGGGGGAACTTATGGCTACACCTTC
CATSRETGGTYGYTF
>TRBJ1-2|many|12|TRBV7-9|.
TGTGCCAGCGTCCGGGGGGAAGCTGGCTACACCTTC
CASVRGEAGYTF
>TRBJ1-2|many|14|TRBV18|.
TGTGCCAGCTCCCCGGAGGACAGACTCTATGGCTACACCTTC
CASSPEDRLYGYTF
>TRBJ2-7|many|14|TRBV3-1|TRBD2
TGTGCCAGCAGCCACCATAGCGGGAGATACGAGCAGTACTTC
CASSHHSGRYEQYF
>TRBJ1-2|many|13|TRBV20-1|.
TGCAGTGCTAGCCCTCTGATTAACTATGGCTACACCTTC
CSASPLINYGYTF
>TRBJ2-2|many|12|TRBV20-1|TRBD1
TGCAGTGCTCACAGGGGGGCCGGGGAGCTGTTTTTT
CSAHRGAGELFF
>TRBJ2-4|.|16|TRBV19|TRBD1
TGTGCCAGTAGCGCGGGACAGGGGGTGGGCAAAAACATTCAGTACTTC
CASSAGQGVGKNIQYF
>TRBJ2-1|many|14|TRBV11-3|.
TGTGCCAGCAGCCCGACAGGTTTCTACAATGAGCAGTTCTTC
CASSPTGFYNEQFF
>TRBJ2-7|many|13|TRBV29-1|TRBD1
TGCAGCGTTAAGGGGGACAGGGGAGACGAGCAGTACTTC
CSVKGDRGDEQYF
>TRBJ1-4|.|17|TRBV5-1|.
TGCGCCAGCAGCTTGGCTCCCCTCGGGGCAACTAATGAAAAACTGTTTTTT
CASSLAPLGATNEKLFF
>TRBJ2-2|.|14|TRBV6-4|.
TGTGCCAGCAGACTAGGGCCGAACACCGGGGAGCTGTTTTTT
CASRLGPNTGELFF
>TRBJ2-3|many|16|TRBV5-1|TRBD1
TGCGCCAGCAGACGGGACAGGGGGAGGGGCACAGATACGCAGTATTTT
CASRRDRGRGTDTQYF
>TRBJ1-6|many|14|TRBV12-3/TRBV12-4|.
TGTGCCAGCCACAGGACCGGCTATAATTCACCCCTCCACTTT
CASHRTGYNSPLHF
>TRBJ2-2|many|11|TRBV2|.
TGTGCCAGCAGGGGCGCCGGGGAGCTGTTTTTT
CASRGAGELFF
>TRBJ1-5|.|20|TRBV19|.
TGTGCCAGTAGTACGGGGAGCTTTCATTACAGCATCCTTGAGGATCAGCCCCAGCATTTT
CASSTGSFHYSILEDQPQHF
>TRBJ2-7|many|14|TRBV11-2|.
TGTGCCAGCAGCCAACCCGGGACCACCTACGAGCAGTACTTC
CASSQPGTTYEQYF
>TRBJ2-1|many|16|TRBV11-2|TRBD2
TGTGCCAGCAGCTTAGATCGCGGGGGAGTTTACAATGAGCAGTTCTTC
CASSLDRGGVYNEQFF